The TCR beta chain described here comes from a study of cytotoxic CD8 clonotypes in ibrutinib-treated CLL listed by TCRdb under 2021. With regard to the full study: The cohort was composed of about a dozen relapsed/refractory and roughly 16 treatment-naive patients; IGHV unmutated status was identified in some 17 patients. Of the roughly 86 participants in the trial, about 25 had longitudinal samples available. Samples averaged roughly 260,000 productive templates and 94,082 productive rearrangements. Partial responses were observed in about 25 patients and complete responses in 2; after a median follow-up of roughly 62 months, remission was maintained in 15 or so patients and progression was observed in roughly twelve. Cryopreserved peripheral blood mononuclear cells were collected at three points: before therapy, at response, and at either sustained remission or disease progression. The response samples were drawn at a median of around eleven months into treatment, with a range of about 6 to 36 months. Every remission and progressive disease sample was obtained while ibrutinib was still being received by the patients. The investigation overall reported the following: Lymph node repertoires were not examined, and the timing of sampling was not matched between patients in sustained remission and those whose disease progressed. Public clonotypes were rare and either shrank or stayed stable during treatment, and the rise in clonality at ibrutinib response reflected expansion of private clonotypes. An increase in clonality was observed at ibrutinib response, with clonality remaining stable during sustained remission and falling back toward baseline at progression. Baseline clonality was found to be higher than that of age-matched healthy donors and was strongly correlated with circulating CD8+ T-cell counts.

Notes on this clone: The antigen it recognizes is unknown. No base quality values were provided; no much bigger clone lies one nucleotide off.

Reading the label with the study, this specimen's time point is: 12 months on ibrutinib. For TCR beta library preparation, about 2.2 micrograms of genomic DNA was extracted from cryopreserved PBMCs. Longitudinal blood samples from CLL patients receiving ibrutinib monotherapy were subjected to high-throughput TCR beta sequencing. The patients took part in an open-label, single-center phase 2 trial of ibrutinib monotherapy. A MiSeq instrument was used for deep resolution sequencing, which targeted depths ranging from 1 in 1 million up to 1 in 200,000 T cells, with coverage averaging 10x for each clonotype. The immunoSEQ hsTCRB Kit was used to generate the TCR beta libraries. Processing in the source paper ran as follows. ImmunoSEQ Data Assistant and ImmunoSEQ Analyzer were used for data analysis, and V, D and J genes were assigned according to IMGT definitions. Clonality, which ranges from 0 to 1, was calculated by subtracting the normalized Shannon entropy of productive rearrangement frequencies from one. Only overrepresented clonotypes making up at least 0.05% of the repertoire of each patient were included in the public clonotype analysis. Repertoires from some twelve age-matched healthy donors in immuneACCESS were used as clonality controls. As stored in TCRdb, this immuneACCESS dataset retains in-frame rearrangements with V and J assigned. A fraction of the clones does not appear; measured against another copy, unresolved V genes explain less than half of the discrepancy, and the remainder lacks a known reason. V, J and clone size reflect that table, while D and trimming were determined from the DNA. The sample yields around 70,000 clones; around nine tenths were counted once. The biggest ten clones account for 3% to 3.5% of the sample.

From V the trimming removes 5 bases and from J it removes 4 bases, while the gene matches leave 8 bases of the junction unaccounted for. For CDR1 and CDR2, the germline V gene (reference sequence) lists LNHDA and SQIVND. From the cysteine up to the phenylalanine, the CDR3 has a length of 16 residues. Here the CDR3 DNA is all that survives: 48 bases in frame from base 1. The TCR was taken from a human donor with chronic lymphocytic leukemia. The receptor chain draws on TRBV19 and TRBJ2-3, with 11 junctional bases fitting TRBD2. Sample: PBMCs, taken after 12 months of ibrutinib treatment. CDR3 region: CASSLTSGATSDTQYF. The DNA sequence reads TGTGCCAGTAGTCTGACTAGCGGGGCAACCTCAGATACGCAGTATTTT.